This TCR beta chain was captured by sequencing in a study of T cell responses to AZD1222 COVID-19 vaccine. Findings and caveats of the study: Within unmutated variant regions lay the reported targets of nearly half of spike-specific TCRs.

This clone was counted only a few times. Antigen unknown. Germline V gives CDR1 SGHTA, CDR2 FQGNSA. The CDR3 runs 17 residues. V lost 1 base and J lost 7; bases outside the gene matches: 8. TCRdb's table, derived via immunoSEQ multiplex PCR, lists solely in-frame clones and lacks some. In the table there are 100,000 to 150,000 clones, approximately 84% of which are singletons. The chain recombines TRBV7-2 with TRBJ1-6; 9 bases are a match to TRBD1. This TCR derives from an adult in good health. The sequencing here drew on peripheral blood, taken on day 0 of AZD1222 vaccination. DNA for the CDR3: TGTGCCAGCAGCTTAGATTATCGGGACAGGGTAAATTCACCCCTCCACTTT. Its protein product is CASSLDYRDRVNSPLHF.